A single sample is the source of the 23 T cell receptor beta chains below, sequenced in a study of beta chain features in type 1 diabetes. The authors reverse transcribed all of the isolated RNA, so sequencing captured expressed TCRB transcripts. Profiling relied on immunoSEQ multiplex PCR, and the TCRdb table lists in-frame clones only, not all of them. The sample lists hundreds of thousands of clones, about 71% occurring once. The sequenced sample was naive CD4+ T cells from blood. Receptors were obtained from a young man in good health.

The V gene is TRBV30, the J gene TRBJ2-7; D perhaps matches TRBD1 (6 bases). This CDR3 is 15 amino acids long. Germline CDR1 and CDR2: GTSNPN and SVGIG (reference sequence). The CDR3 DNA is TGTGCACTTGGACAGAACCGAGGGCCGAGGGGCGAGCAGTACTTC. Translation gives CALGQNRGPRGEQYF.

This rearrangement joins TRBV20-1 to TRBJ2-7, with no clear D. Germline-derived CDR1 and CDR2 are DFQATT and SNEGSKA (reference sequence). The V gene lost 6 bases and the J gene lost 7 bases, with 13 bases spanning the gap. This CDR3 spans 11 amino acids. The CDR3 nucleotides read TGCAGTGCCAACTTTAGAGATGAGCAGTACTTC. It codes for CSANFRDEQYF.

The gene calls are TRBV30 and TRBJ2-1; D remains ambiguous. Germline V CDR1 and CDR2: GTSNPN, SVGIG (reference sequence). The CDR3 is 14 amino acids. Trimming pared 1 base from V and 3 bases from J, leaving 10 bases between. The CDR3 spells CAWSGPALYNEQFF. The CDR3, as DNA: TGTGCCTGGAGTGGCCCAGCTCTCTACAATGAGCAGTTCTTC.

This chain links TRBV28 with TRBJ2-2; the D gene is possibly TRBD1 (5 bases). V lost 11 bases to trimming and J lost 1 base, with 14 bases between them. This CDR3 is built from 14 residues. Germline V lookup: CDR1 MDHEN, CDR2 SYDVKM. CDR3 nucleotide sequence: TGTGCCGCTCTGGGGCAGCTGAACACCGGGGAGCTGTTTTTT. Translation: CAALGQLNTGELFF.

The CDR3 sequence: CASSHRDTSYEQYF. The DNA of the CDR3 is TGTGCCAGCAGCCACCGGGACACCTCCTACGAGCAGTACTTC. The V and J genes are TRBV4-2 and TRBJ2-7; D is possibly TRBD1 (6 bases). CDR3 length: 14 amino acids. The V and J ends lost 3 bases and 0 bases respectively, with 9 bases between them. Germline V lookup: CDR1 LGHNA, CDR2 YNFKEQ.

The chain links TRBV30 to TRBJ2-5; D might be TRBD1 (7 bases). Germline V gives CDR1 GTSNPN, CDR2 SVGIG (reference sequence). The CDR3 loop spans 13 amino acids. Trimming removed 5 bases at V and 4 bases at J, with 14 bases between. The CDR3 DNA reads TGTGCCTGGGACGGAGGGGGCGGAGAGACCCAGTACTTC. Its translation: CAWDGGGGETQYF.

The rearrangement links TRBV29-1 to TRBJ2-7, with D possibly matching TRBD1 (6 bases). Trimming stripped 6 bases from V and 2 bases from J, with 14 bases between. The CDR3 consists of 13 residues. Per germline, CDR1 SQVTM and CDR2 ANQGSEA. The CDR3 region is CSVQGRTAYEQYF. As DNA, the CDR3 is TGCAGCGTACAAGGACGGACAGCCTACGAGCAGTACTTC.

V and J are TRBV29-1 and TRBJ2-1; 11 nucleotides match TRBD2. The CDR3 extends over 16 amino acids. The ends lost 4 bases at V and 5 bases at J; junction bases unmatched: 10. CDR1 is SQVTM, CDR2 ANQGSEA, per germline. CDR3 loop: CSVGGLAGHKHNEQFF. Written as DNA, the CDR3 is TGCAGCGTTGGCGGACTAGCGGGCCATAAGCACAATGAGCAGTTCTTC.

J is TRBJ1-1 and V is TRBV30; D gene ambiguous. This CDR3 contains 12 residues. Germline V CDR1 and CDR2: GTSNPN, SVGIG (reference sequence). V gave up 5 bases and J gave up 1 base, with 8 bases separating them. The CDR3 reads CAWVLRNTEAFF. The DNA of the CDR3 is TGTGCCTGGGTACTCAGGAACACTGAAGCTTTCTTT.

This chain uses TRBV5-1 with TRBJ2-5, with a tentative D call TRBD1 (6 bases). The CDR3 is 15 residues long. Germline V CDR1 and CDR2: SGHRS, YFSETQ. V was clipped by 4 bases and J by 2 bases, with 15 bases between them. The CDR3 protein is CASSRRSGEQETQYF. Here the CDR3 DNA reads TGCGCCAGCAGCCGTAGATCAGGGGAACAAGAGACCCAGTACTTC.

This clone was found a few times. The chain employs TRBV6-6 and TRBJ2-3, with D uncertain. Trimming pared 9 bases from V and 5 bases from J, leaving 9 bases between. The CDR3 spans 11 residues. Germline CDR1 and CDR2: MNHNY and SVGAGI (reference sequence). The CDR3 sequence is CASARGDTQYF. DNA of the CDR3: TGTGCCAGTGCCCGTGGAGATACGCAGTATTTT.

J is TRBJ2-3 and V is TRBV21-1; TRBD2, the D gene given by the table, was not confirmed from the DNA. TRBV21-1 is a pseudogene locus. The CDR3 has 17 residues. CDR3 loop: CASSARTSEKSTDTQYF. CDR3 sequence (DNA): TGTGCCAGCAGCGCCCGGACTAGCGAGAAAAGCACAGATACGCAGTATTTT.

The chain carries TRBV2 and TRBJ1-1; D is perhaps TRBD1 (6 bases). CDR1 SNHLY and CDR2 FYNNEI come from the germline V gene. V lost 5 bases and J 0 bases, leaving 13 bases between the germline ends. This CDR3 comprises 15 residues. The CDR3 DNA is TGTGCCAGCAGTTGGGCAAGGACAGTGAACACTGAAGCTTTCTTT. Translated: CASSWARTVNTEAFF.

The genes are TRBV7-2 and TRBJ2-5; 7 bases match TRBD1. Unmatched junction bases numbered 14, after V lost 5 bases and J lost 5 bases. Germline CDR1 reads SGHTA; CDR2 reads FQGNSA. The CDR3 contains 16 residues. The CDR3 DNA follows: TGTGCCAGCAGCCGCACCCCTACAGGGGTAGCGGAGACCCAGTACTTC. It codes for CASSRTPTGVAETQYF.

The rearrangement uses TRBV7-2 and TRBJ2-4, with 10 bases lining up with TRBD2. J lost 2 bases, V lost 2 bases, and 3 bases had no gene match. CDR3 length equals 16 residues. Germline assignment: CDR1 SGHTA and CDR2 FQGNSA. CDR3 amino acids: CASSLIAGGTKNIQYF. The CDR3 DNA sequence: TGTGCCAGCAGCTTAATAGCGGGAGGAACCAAAAACATTCAGTACTTC.

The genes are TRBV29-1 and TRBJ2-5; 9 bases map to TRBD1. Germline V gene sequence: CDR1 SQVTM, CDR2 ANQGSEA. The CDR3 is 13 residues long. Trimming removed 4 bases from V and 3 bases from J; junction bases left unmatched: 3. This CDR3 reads CSVAGTGKETQYF. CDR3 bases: TGCAGCGTTGCCGGGACAGGGAAAGAGACCCAGTACTTC.

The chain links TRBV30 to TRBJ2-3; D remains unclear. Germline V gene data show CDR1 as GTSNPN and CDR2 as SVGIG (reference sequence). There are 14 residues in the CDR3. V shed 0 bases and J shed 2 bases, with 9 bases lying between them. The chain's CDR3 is CAWSVGRVTDTQYF. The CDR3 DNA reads TGTGCCTGGAGTGTTGGTAGGGTCACAGATACGCAGTATTTT.

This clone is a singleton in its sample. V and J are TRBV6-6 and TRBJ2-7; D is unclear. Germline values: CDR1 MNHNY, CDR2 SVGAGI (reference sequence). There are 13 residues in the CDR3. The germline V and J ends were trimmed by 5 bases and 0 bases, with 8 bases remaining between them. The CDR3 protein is CASSTLSSYEQYF. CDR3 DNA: TGTGCCAGCAGTACCCTCAGCTCCTACGAGCAGTACTTC.

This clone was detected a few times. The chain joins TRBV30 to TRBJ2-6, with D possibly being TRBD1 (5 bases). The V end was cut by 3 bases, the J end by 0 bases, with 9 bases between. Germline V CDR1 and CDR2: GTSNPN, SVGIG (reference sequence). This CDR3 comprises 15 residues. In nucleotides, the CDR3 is TGTGCCTGGAGAGGCCAGGGCTCTGGGGCCAACGTCCTGACTTTC. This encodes CAWRGQGSGANVLTF.

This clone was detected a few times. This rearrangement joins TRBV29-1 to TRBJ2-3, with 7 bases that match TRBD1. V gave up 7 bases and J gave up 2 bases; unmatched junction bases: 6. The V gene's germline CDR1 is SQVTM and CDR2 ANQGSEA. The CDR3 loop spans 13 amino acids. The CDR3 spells CSAGTAYTDTQYF. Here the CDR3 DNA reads TGCAGCGCCGGGACAGCGTACACAGATACGCAGTATTTT.

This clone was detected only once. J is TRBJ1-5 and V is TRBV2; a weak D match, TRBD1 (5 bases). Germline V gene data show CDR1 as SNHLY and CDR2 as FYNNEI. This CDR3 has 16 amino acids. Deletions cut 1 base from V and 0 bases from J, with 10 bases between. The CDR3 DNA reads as TGTGCCAGCAGTGAAGAGGGGTTGGGTAGCAATCAGCCCCAGCATTTT. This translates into CASSEEGLGSNQPQHF.

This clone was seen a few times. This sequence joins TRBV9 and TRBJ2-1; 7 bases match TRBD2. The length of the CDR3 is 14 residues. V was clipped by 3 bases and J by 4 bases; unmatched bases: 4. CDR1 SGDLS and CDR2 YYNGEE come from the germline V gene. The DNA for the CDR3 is TGTGCCAGCAGCGCTACTAGCGTGTACAATGAGCAGTTCTTC. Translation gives CASSATSVYNEQFF.

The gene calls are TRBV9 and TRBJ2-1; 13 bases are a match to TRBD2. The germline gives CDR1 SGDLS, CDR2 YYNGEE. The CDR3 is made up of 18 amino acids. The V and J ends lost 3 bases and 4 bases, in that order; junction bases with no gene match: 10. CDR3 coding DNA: TGTGCCAGCAGCGCCTCACTAGCGGGAGGGAGGAATTACAATGAGCAGTTCTTC. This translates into CASSASLAGGRNYNEQFF.